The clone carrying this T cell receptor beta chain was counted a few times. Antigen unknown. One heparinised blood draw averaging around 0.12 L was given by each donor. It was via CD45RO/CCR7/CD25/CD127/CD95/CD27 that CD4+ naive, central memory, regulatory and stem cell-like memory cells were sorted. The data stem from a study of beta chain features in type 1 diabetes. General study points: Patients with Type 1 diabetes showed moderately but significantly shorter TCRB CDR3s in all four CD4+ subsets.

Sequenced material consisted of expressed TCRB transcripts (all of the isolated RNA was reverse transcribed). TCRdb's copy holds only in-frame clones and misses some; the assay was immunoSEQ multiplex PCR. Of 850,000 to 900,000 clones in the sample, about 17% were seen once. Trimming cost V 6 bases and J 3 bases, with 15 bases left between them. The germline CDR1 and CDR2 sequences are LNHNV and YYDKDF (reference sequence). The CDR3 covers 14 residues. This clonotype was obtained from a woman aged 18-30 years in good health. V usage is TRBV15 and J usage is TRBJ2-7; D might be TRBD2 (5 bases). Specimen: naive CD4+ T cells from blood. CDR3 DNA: TGTGCCACCAGTAGGAGTGCGGGCCTCTACGAGCAGTACTTC. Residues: CATSRSAGLYEQYF.